The TCR beta chain described here comes from a study of blood T cells in healthy people across ages. Per sample, extraction of total RNA gave at least 5.5 micrograms in every case. A sample-barcoded 5' primer and a J-beta primer mix were used in a second PCR of about 7 to 12 cycles. From the 5' RACE reads, TCRdb called clonotypes with MiXCR, one entry per CDR3 protein. The table has just under 550,000 distinct CDR3 sequences, 24% seen once. Notes on the study in general: Donors of long life had a larger count of naive CD4+ cells and greater diversity than aged donors.

Looked up from germline, CDR1 is MNHEY and CDR2 is SVGAGI. Trimming stripped 0 bases from V and 3 bases from J, with 23 bases between. CDR3 size: 19 residues. Comment on this clonotype: The antigen is not known.

These data were likewise used in another study, on T cells of mothers and their children.

This TCR was sampled from a boy between 10 and 17 years old in good health. The J gene is TRBJ1-2, the V gene TRBV6-5; D not certain. The sequenced sample was blood. In DNA, the CDR3 is TGTGCCAGCAGTTACTCCTCTCGCCCCACGAACCGCGATTACTATGGCTACACCTTC. Translation: CASSYSSRPTNRDYYGYTF.